The 9 T cell receptor beta chains in this list originate from one sample, sequenced in a study of cytomegalovirus exposure and HLA in healthy donors. The PCR was carried out with 60 Vbeta primers and 13 Jbeta primers. TCRdb keeps only in-frame clones here, not all; method: immunoSEQ multiplex PCR. The table records roughly 150,000 clones, roughly 80% of them present only once. Material for sequencing was PBMCs. These receptors were obtained from a woman in her thirties or forties in good health and CMV-seronegative.

This clone was recorded once. The chain joins TRBV9 to TRBJ1-6; TRBD1 agrees at 7 bases. J gave up 4 bases and V 4 bases, and 8 bases lay outside the gene matches. The CDR3 totals 16 residues. Germline assignment: CDR1 SGDLS and CDR2 YYNGEE. DNA for the CDR3: TGTGCCAGCAGCCCCAAACGGGACAGTTATAATTCACCCCTCCACTTT. Its protein product is CASSPKRDSYNSPLHF.

The chain carries TRBV9 and TRBJ2-7; 10 bases line up with TRBD1. Germline CDR1 is SGDLS and CDR2 is YYNGEE. There are 15 residues in the CDR3. Losses at the gene ends were 2 bases for V and 2 bases for J; bases not matched to a gene: 4. The CDR3 here is CASSVGTGVAYEQYF. The CDR3 bases are TGTGCCAGCAGCGTCGGGACAGGGGTGGCCTACGAGCAGTACTTC.

The J gene is TRBJ1-3, the V gene TRBV4-2; the D is unclear. This CDR3 contains 13 residues. Deletions cut 7 bases from V and 3 bases from J, with 10 bases between. Germline CDR1 reads LGHNA; CDR2 reads YNFKEQ. The CDR3 loop reads CASTDSGGNTIYF. CDR3 DNA: TGTGCCAGCACCGACTCCGGTGGAAACACCATATATTTT.

This chain joins TRBV6-6 and TRBJ2-1; 7 bases fit TRBD2. Unmatched junction bases numbered 11, after V lost 6 bases and J lost 9 bases. The CDR3 is made up of 14 amino acids. The germline V gene encodes CDR1 MNHNY and CDR2 SVGAGI (reference sequence). The CDR3 region is CASSRQGPGGEQFF. The CDR3 DNA is TGTGCCAGCAGCCGCCAGGGCCCGGGGGGTGAGCAGTTCTTC.

This clone was counted between two and nine times. This chain joins TRBV9 and TRBJ2-3; D is perhaps TRBD2 (6 bases). The V gene lost 0 bases and the J gene lost 3 bases, with 8 bases spanning the gap. This CDR3 region has 14 residues. Germline CDR1 is SGDLS and CDR2 is YYNGEE. CDR3 in amino acids: CASSVDGRTDTQYF. The CDR3 DNA follows: TGTGCCAGCAGCGTAGATGGGAGGACAGATACGCAGTATTTT.

The count of this clone is one. The V gene is TRBV5-6, the J gene TRBJ1-2; D is ambiguous. Germline assignment: CDR1 SGHDT and CDR2 YYEEEE. The length of the CDR3 is 14 residues. The germline V and J ends were trimmed by 4 bases and 6 bases, with 16 bases remaining between them. CDR3 coding DNA: TGTGCCAGCAGCCCCAGGCGGAGGCGGGATGGCTACACCTTC. Its protein product is CASSPRRRRDGYTF. The full variable domain, in which reference TRBV5-6 and TRBJ1-2 provide the parts outside the CDR3, is DAGVTQSPTHLIKTRGQQVTLRCSPKSGHDTVSWYQQALGQGPQFIFQYYEEEERQRGNFPDRFSGHQFPNYSSELNVNALLLGDSALYLCASSPRRRRDGYTFGSGTRLTVV.

This chain uses TRBV29-1 with TRBJ2-5; D might be TRBD2 (5 bases). V was trimmed by 7 bases and J by 2 bases, leaving 26 bases between them. Germline CDR1 SQVTM, CDR2 ANQGSEA. The CDR3 totals 17 residues. The chain's CDR3 is CSASAGWAGGRQETQYF. The CDR3 bases are TGCAGCGCTTCGGCTGGCTGGGCCGGAGGTAGACAAGAGACCCAGTACTTC.

The chain recombines TRBV4-3 with TRBJ1-2, with D maybe TRBD1 (6 bases). This CDR3 is built from 14 residues. Trimming stripped 0 bases from V and 7 bases from J, with 12 bases between. Germline lookup yields CDR1 LGHNA and CDR2 YSLEER. DNA for the CDR3: TGCGCCAGCAGCCAAGATTTGGGGGCGATTGGCTACACCTTC. This gives the protein CASSQDLGAIGYTF.

The rearrangement links TRBV7-9 to TRBJ2-7; D is unresolved. The germline V and J ends were trimmed by 5 bases and 7 bases, with 9 bases remaining between them. CDR3 length equals 11 residues. Germline V gene lookup returns CDR1 SEHNR and CDR2 FQNEAQ (reference sequence). CDR3 region: CASSPRSEQYF. In nucleotides, the CDR3 is TGTGCCAGCAGCCCGCGTTCAGAGCAGTACTTC.